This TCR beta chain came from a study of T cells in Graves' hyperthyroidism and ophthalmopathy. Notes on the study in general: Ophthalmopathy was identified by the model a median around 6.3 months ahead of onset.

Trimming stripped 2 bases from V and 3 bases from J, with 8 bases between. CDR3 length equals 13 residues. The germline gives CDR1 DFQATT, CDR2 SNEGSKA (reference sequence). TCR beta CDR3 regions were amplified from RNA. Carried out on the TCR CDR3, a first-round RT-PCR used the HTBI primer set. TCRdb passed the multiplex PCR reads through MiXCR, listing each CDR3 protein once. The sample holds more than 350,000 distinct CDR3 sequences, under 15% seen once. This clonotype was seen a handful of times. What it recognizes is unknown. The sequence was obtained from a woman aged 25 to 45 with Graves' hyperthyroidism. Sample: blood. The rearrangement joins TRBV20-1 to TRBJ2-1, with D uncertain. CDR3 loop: CSARRASYNEQFF. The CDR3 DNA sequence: TGCAGTGCTAGAAGGGCTAGCTACAATGAGCAGTTCTTC.